The clone carrying this T cell receptor beta chain appeared a few times. No antigen is known for it. Losses at the gene ends were 0 bases for V and 4 bases for J; bases not matched to a gene: 5. The CDR3 runs to 15 residues. Germline-derived CDR1 and CDR2 are KGHSH and LQKENI. This sample was included in a study of identical twins. The study, taken as a whole, reports: Out-of-frame alpha sequences shared between twins exhibited an excess of low generation probability.

Via MiXCR, TCRdb re-called the 5' RACE reads, giving one row per CDR3 protein. The profile covers 280,000 or so distinct CDR3 sequences, with 6.5% to 9.5% appearing a single time and roughly 2% taken by the ten largest. The same sample was also studied in work on yellow fever vaccine responses in identical twins.

What was sequenced was memory (CD45RO+) T cells sorted from blood. This TCR derives from a woman aged 18-35 years in good health. J is TRBJ2-7 and V is TRBV18; 8 positions match TRBD1. The chain's CDR3 is CASSPPSRGLYEQYF. The CDR3 DNA sequence: TGTGCCAGCTCACCACCGTCCAGGGGGCTGTACGAGCAGTACTTC.